The 8 T cell receptor beta chains given below trace back to one sample, sequenced in a study of T cells in Graves' hyperthyroidism and ophthalmopathy. The CDR3 regions of TCR beta were amplified from RNA transcripts. First-round RT-PCR targeting the TCR CDR3 was performed with the HTBI primer set. Each CDR3 protein is one row after TCRdb ran MiXCR on the multiplex PCR reads. This repertoire shows about half a million distinct CDR3 sequences, about 20% found once; its top ten account for about half. Source material: blood. These receptors all stem from a woman aged 70-85 years with Graves' ophthalmopathy.

This clonotype was counted a few times. The chain links TRBV28 to TRBJ2-4; weak D call: TRBD2 (6 bases). Germline V gene lookup returns CDR1 MDHEN and CDR2 SYDVKM. The V end lost 2 bases, the J end lost 7 bases, and 9 bases lay between the germline ends. CDR3 length: 13 residues. The CDR3 coding sequence is TGTGCCAGCAGTTTACGGGAGAGGAACATTCAGTACTTC. This sequence encodes CASSLRERNIQYF.

This clonotype was found a few times. The rearrangement links TRBV6-1 to TRBJ1-2, with 7 bases identical to TRBD1. Germline-derived CDR1 and CDR2 are MNHNS and SASEGT. Trimming took 5 bases from V and 11 from J; bases not matched to a gene: 11. The CDR3 covers 13 residues. CDR3 bases: TGTGCCAGCAGTCGACAGGGAAGTCGGCTTTACACCTTC. This codes for CASSRQGSRLYTF.

J is TRBJ2-1 and V is TRBV27; the match to TRBD2 covers 8 bases. The CDR3 is made up of 15 amino acids. The V gene end was trimmed by 8 bases and the J gene end by 14 bases; junction bases not matched to a gene: 20. The germline gives CDR1 MNHEY, CDR2 SMNVEV (reference sequence). Written as DNA, the CDR3 is TGTGCCAGCGGTTCCCGTGGTAGCGGGATACGAACGGAGTTCTTC. Translated, it gives CASGSRGSGIRTEFF.

The chain uses TRBV7-2 and TRBJ1-2; D possibly corresponds to TRBD1 (6 bases). The V gene lost 5 bases and the J gene lost 9 bases, with 16 bases spanning the gap. Germline lookup yields CDR1 SGHTA and CDR2 FQGNSA. The CDR3 is 13 residues long. The CDR3 here is CASSGQQGSSYTF. The CDR3 nucleotides are TGTGCCAGCAGCGGACAACAGGGCTCGAGCTACACCTTC.

This clonotype was recorded at least ten times. This rearrangement joins TRBV28 to TRBJ2-7, with a possible D match to TRBD2 (7 bases). The CDR3 is 16 residues long. V shed 7 bases and J shed 0 bases, with 19 bases lying between them. In germline, CDR1 is MDHEN, CDR2 SYDVKM. CDR3: CASTSGGGGDSYEQYF. The CDR3 DNA reads as TGTGCCAGCACCTCAGGAGGGGGAGGGGACTCCTACGAGCAGTACTTC.

The V call is TRBV29-1, the J call TRBJ2-2; D is ambiguous. Germline CDR1 and CDR2: SQVTM and ANQGSEA. The CDR3 extends over 11 amino acids. V gave up 7 bases and J gave up 6 bases, with 9 bases separating them. The CDR3 nucleotides read TGCAGCGCTCTCTGGGCCGGGGAGCTGTTTTTT. It encodes CSALWAGELFF.

This clonotype was detected ten times or more. The chain links TRBV7-8 to TRBJ2-7; 10 nucleotides line up with TRBD1. The J segment lost 7 bases and the V segment lost 0 bases, leaving 0 bases of the junction unmatched. The CDR3 is 13 residues long. Germline V CDR1 and CDR2: SGHVS, FQNEAQ. DNA for the CDR3: TGTGCCAGCAGCTTAGCGGGACAGGGGGAGCAGTACTTC. Protein sequence: CASSLAGQGEQYF.

This clonotype came up a few times. V is TRBV6-2 or TRBV6-3 and J is TRBJ2-3; D remains unclear. This CDR3 has 11 amino acids. Germline V gene sequence: CDR1 MNHEY, CDR2 SVGEGT. V lost 8 bases and J lost 4, with 7 bases in between. CDR3 loop: CASGNSDTQYF. DNA for the CDR3: TGTGCCAGCGGTAATTCAGATACGCAGTATTTT.